This T cell receptor (beta chain) was observed in a study of T cell responses to AZD1222 COVID-19 vaccine. Repertoires were generated with immunoSEQ multiplex PCR, while TCRdb's copy carries only in-frame clones and drops some. Of about 190,000 clones listed, around 90% are singletons. With respect to this clone: Its antigen is undetermined.

General study points: Recipients of AZD1222 seropositive at baseline numbered only 5 to 7. Unmutated variant regions reportedly attract nearly half of all spike-specific TCRs. Females made up more of the donors, who were largely white British, and clonal diversity may have come out too low.

CDR3 length: 16 amino acids. Trimming stripped 0 bases from V and 2 bases from J, with 11 bases between. Germline V gene data show CDR1 as KGHDR and CDR2 as SFDVKD. The sample here was peripheral blood, taken on day 0 of AZD1222 vaccination. The rearrangement joins TRBV24-1 to TRBJ2-3; D may be TRBD1 (5 bases). The origin of this receptor is an adult in good health. CDR3 sequence reads: CATSDLPTGITDTQYF. CDR3 in DNA: TGTGCCACCAGTGATTTGCCTACAGGAATCACAGATACGCAGTATTTT.